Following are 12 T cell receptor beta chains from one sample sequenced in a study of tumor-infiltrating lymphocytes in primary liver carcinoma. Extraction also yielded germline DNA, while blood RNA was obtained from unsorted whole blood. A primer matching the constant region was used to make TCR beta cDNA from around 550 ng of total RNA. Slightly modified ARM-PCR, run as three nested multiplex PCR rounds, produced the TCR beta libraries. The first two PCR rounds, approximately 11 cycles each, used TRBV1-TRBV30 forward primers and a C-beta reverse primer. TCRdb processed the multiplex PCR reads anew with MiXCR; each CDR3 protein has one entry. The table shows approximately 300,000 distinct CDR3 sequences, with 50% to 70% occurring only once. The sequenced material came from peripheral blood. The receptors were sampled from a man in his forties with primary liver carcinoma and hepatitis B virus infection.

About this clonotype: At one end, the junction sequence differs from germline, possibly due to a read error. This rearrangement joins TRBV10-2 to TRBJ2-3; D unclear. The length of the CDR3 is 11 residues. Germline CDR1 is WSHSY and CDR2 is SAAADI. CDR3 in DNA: TGCGCCAGCACGCACACAGATATGCAGTATTTT. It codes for CASTHTDMQYF.

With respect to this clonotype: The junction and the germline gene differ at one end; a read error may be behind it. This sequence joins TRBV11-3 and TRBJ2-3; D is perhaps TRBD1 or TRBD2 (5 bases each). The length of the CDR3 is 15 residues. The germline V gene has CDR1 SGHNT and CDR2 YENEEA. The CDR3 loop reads CGSRLGVGRTDTQYF. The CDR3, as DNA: TGTGGCAGCAGGCTAGGCGTGGGACGCACAGATACGCAGTATTTT.

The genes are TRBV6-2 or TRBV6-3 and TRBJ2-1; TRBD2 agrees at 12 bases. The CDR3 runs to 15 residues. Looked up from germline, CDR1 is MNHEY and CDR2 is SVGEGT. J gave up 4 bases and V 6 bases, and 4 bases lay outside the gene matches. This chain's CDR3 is CASSPGLAGYNEQFF. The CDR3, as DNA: TGTGCCAGCAGCCCAGGACTAGCGGGGTACAATGAGCAGTTCTTC.

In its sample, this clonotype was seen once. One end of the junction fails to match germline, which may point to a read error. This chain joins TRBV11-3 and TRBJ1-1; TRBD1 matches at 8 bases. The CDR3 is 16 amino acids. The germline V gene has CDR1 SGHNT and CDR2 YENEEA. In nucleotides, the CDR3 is TGTTCCAGCAGCTTAGAACTGGGACAGGTGTACACTGAAACTTTCTTT. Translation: CSSSLELGQVYTETFF.

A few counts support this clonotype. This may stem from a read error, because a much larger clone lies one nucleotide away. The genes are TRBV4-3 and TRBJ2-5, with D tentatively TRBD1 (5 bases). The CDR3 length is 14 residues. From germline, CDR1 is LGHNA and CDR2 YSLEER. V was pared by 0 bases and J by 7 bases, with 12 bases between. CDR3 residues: CASSQELDSRTQYF. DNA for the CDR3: TGCGCCAGCAGCCAAGAGCTAGACAGTAGGACCCAGTACTTC.

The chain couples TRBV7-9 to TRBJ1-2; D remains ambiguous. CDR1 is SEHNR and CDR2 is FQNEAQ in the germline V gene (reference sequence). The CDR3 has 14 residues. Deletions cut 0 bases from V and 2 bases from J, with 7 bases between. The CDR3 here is CASSLAEANYGYTF. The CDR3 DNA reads TGTGCCAGCAGCTTAGCTGAAGCAAACTATGGCTACACCTTC.

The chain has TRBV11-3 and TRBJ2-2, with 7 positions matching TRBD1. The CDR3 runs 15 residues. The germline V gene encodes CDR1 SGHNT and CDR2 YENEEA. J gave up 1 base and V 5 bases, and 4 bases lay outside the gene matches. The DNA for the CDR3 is TGTGCCAGCAGCATCCGGACAGGGAACACCGGGGAGCTGTTTTTT. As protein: CASSIRTGNTGELFF.

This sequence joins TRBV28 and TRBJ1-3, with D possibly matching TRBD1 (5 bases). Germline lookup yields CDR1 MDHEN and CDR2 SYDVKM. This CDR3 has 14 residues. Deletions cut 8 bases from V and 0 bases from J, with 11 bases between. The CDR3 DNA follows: TGTGCCAGCGGGACGGTGAGCTCTGGAAACACCATATATTTT. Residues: CASGTVSSGNTIYF.

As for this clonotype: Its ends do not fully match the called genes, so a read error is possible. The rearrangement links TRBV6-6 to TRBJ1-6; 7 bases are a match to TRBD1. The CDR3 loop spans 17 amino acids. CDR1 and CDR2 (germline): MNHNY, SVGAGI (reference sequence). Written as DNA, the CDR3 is TGTGTCAGCAGGACCTGGACAGGCGCACGGGGAAATTCACCCCTCCACTTT. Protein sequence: CVSRTWTGARGNSPLHF.

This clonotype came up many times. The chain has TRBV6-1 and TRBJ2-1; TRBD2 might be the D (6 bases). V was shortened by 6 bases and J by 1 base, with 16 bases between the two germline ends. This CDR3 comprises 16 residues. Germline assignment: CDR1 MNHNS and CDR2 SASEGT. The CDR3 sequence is CASRPAAGSSYNEQFF. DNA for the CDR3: TGTGCCAGCAGACCGGCTGCGGGAAGTTCCTACAATGAGCAGTTCTTC.

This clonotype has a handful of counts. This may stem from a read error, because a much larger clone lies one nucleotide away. The CDR3 spells CASSLAASYINEKLYF. CDR3 DNA: TGCGCCAGCAGCCTCGCCGCCAGTTATATCAATGAAAAACTGTATTTT. This rearrangement joins TRBV4-3 to TRBJ1-4; no definite D call. This CDR3 has 16 amino acids. Per germline, CDR1 LGHNA and CDR2 YSLEER.

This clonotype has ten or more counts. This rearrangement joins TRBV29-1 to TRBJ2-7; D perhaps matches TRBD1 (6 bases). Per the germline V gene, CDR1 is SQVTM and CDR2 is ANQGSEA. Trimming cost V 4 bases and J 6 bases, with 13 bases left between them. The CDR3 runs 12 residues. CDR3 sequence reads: CSVVQGRLEQYF. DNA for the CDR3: TGCAGCGTTGTGCAGGGGCGGCTCGAGCAGTACTTC.